The 2 T cell receptor beta chains below all came from one sample that was sequenced in a study of blood T cells in healthy people across ages. For the second PCR, which ran for about 7 to 12 cycles, a sample-barcoded 5' primer and a J-beta primer mix were used. TCRdb analysed the 5' RACE reads with MiXCR anew, one entry per CDR3 protein. Of hundreds of thousands of distinct CDR3 sequences listed, more than 40% are singletons. Sequencing was done on a sample of blood. Source of these receptors: a woman aged 55-69 years in good health.

This chain links TRBV2 with TRBJ2-7; D is undetermined. The germline V gene has CDR1 SNHLY and CDR2 FYNNEI. V was pared by 6 bases and J by 5 bases, with 14 bases between. CDR3 length: 13 residues. The CDR3 here is CASSLRPLHEQYF. CDR3 DNA sequence: TGTGCCAGCAGCCTACGGCCCCTTCACGAGCAGTACTTC.

The chain employs TRBV20-1 and TRBJ1-6; weak D call: TRBD1 (5 bases). The length of the CDR3 is 17 residues. Trimming took 6 bases from V and 0 from J, leaving 18 bases between them. From germline, CDR1 is DFQATT and CDR2 SNEGSKA (reference sequence). The CDR3: CSAPKAGASSYNSPLHF. CDR3 DNA sequence: TGCAGTGCCCCGAAGGCCGGGGCGAGCTCCTATAATTCACCCCTCCACTTT.